This T cell receptor (beta chain) was sequenced for a study of T cell changes during pregnancy in multiple sclerosis. TCRdb's copy holds only in-frame clones and misses some; the assay was immunoSEQ multiplex PCR. This sample has around 62,000 clones, with roughly nine tenths found just once. Germline assignment: CDR1 DFQATT and CDR2 SNEGSKA (reference sequence). The CDR3 has 11 residues. V lost 6 bases and J 9 bases, leaving 13 bases between the germline ends. The clonotype comes from a female donor with multiple sclerosis, enrolled in a pregnancy study. The chain couples TRBV20-1 to TRBJ2-3; D unresolved. Sequencing was performed on peripheral blood, taken in the first trimester of pregnancy. The CDR3 DNA sequence: TGCAGTGCACCAATGACAATAACGCAGTATTTT. Translation gives CSAPMTITQYF.